The 25 T cell receptor beta chains listed next were all sequenced from one sample in a study of T-cell reconstitution after alpha-beta-depleted transplantation in children. The TCRbeta library incorporated unique molecular identifiers. TCRdb recomputed calls from the PCR reads with MiXCR, one row per CDR3 protein. The sample has about 980,000 distinct CDR3 sequences, about 30% seen once. The input for sequencing was PBMCs, mostly from graft donor cells, taken 360 days after TCRalphabeta/CD19-depleted stem cell transplant. The receptors originated from a boy in the first two years of life who had a stem cell transplant for SCID, so the T cells may come from the graft donor.

This chain uses TRBV3-1 with TRBJ2-7; 9 bases map to TRBD1. CDR3 size: 15 residues. V lost 6 bases to trimming and J lost 3 bases; unmatched junction nucleotides: 9. The germline CDR1 and CDR2 sequences are LGHDT and YNNKEL (reference sequence). The CDR3 loop is CASRKTGTGIYEQYF. CDR3 coding DNA: TGTGCCAGCAGGAAGACCGGGACAGGGATCTACGAGCAGTACTTC.

This clonotype was seen more than once but under ten times. This chain joins TRBV20-1 and TRBJ2-7; D perhaps matches TRBD1 (6 bases). CDR3 size: 13 residues. Trimming shortened V by 6 bases and J by 0 bases, and 12 bases separated the two germline ends. Germline loops: CDR1 DFQATT, CDR2 SNEGSKA (reference sequence). The CDR3 region has the DNA TGCAGTGCAAGGGACACCCGCTCCTACGAGCAGTACTTC. This encodes CSARDTRSYEQYF.

This clonotype appeared a few times. V is TRBV20-1 and J is TRBJ2-3, with D perhaps matching TRBD2 (5 bases). With 4 bases removed from V and 4 bases from J, the gap between germline ends came to 12 bases. The length of the CDR3 is 13 residues. Germline CDR1 is DFQATT and CDR2 is SNEGSKA (reference sequence). CDR3 amino acids: CSAILGSADTQYF. Written as DNA, the CDR3 is TGCAGTGCTATCCTAGGGAGCGCAGATACGCAGTATTTT.

The CDR3 DNA sequence: TGTGCCAGCAGCGTAGCAGGGGTTGGTACTGAACCCCAGCATTTT. This encodes CASSVAGVGTEPQHF. The chain combines TRBV9 with TRBJ1-5, with D possibly matching TRBD1 (6 bases). The CDR3 length is 15 residues. The germline V gene encodes CDR1 SGDLS and CDR2 YYNGEE. Trimming left V 0 bases short and J 10 bases short, with 17 bases between.

This clonotype was picked up many times. For the CDR3, the DNA is TGTGCCAGCAGTTTACAAGTTGAGCAGTTCTTC. Translated, it gives CASSLQVEQFF. The rearrangement uses TRBV12-3 or TRBV12-4 and TRBJ2-1, with unresolved D. Trimming pared 2 bases from V and 9 bases from J, leaving 5 bases between. The CDR3 is 11 amino acids.

In its sample, this clonotype was seen many times. The V call is TRBV29-1, the J call TRBJ2-3; the D is unclear. The CDR3 length is 15 residues. Germline values: CDR1 SQVTM, CDR2 ANQGSEA. V was pared by 6 bases and J by 0 bases, with 16 bases between. The CDR3 nucleotides are TGCAGCGTGGGTGGCGGCAGCCTTAGCACAGATACGCAGTATTTT. Translated: CSVGGGSLSTDTQYF.

This clonotype was found a few times. The chain carries TRBV6-5 and TRBJ2-7; maybe TRBD1 (6 bases). Between the trimmed V and J ends, which lost 2 bases and 0 bases, there was a span of 14 bases. This CDR3 comprises 16 residues. Germline loops: CDR1 MNHEY, CDR2 SVGAGI. The CDR3 sequence is CASSYPKGDSSYEQYF. CDR3 sequence (DNA): TGTGCCAGCAGTTACCCGAAGGGGGATAGCTCCTACGAGCAGTACTTC.

This clonotype has only a few counts. The chain recombines TRBV30 with TRBJ2-7; tentative D call: TRBD2 (5 bases). Germline loops: CDR1 GTSNPN, CDR2 SVGIG (reference sequence). V lost 2 bases and J 2 bases, leaving 10 bases between the germline ends. This CDR3 comprises 13 residues. The CDR3 protein is CAWSPGRAYEQYF. The CDR3 DNA is TGTGCCTGGAGTCCGGGAAGGGCCTACGAGCAGTACTTC. Together with reference TRBV30 and TRBJ2-7, the CDR3 gives the full variable domain: SQTIHQWPATLVQPVGSPLSLECTVEGTSNPNLYWYRQAAGRGLQLLFYSVGIGQISSEVPQNLSASRPQDRQFILSSKKLLLSDSGFYLCAWSPGRAYEQYFGPGTRLTVT.

The count of this clonotype is one. The V gene is TRBV5-1, the J gene TRBJ2-3, with D possibly matching TRBD1 (5 bases). With 4 bases removed from V and 0 bases from J, the gap between germline ends came to 12 bases. Germline-derived CDR1 and CDR2 are SGHRS and YFSETQ. The CDR3 has 15 residues. In DNA form, the CDR3 reads TGCGCCAGCAGCCCGACCTGGGGCAGCACAGATACGCAGTATTTT. Translated: CASSPTWGSTDTQYF. The variable domain in full, with the rest retrieved from reference TRBV5-1 and TRBJ2-3, is KAGVTQTPRYLIKTRGQQVTLSCSPISGHRSVSWYQQTPGQGLQFLFEYFSETQRNKGNFPGRFSGRQFSNSRSEMNVSTLELGDSALYLCASSPTWGSTDTQYFGPGTRLTVL.

This clonotype was counted once. The gene calls are TRBV4-1 and TRBJ2-5; 7 bases are a match to TRBD1. With V trimmed by 4 bases and J by 5 bases, 13 bases remained unmatched. The length of the CDR3 is 16 residues. Looked up from germline, CDR1 is MGHRA and CDR2 is YSYEKL. The CDR3 nucleotides read TGCGCCAGCAGCCCCTCCCTAGAAGGGGGCGTTGAGACCCAGTACTTC. It specifies CASSPSLEGGVETQYF.

This clonotype was found a few times. The chain couples TRBV6-5 to TRBJ1-1, with TRBD1 matching 8 bases. The junction had 7 bases not matched to a gene; V was cut back by 4 bases and J by 6 bases. The CDR3 runs to 14 residues. The germline CDR1 and CDR2 sequences are MNHEY and SVGAGI. Here the CDR3 DNA reads TGTGCCAGCAGTTTGGACAGGGAGTTGGCTGAAGCTTTCTTT. Amino acid sequence: CASSLDRELAEAFF.

This chain links TRBV29-1 with TRBJ2-5; D may be TRBD1 (5 bases). Germline CDR1 and CDR2: SQVTM and ANQGSEA. The CDR3 length is 12 residues. The CDR3 region is CSYWGRKETQYF. As DNA, the CDR3 is TGCAGTTACTGGGGCAGGAAAGAGACCCAGTACTTC. Full variable domain (remainder filled in from reference TRBV29-1 and TRBJ2-5): SAVISQKPSRDICQRGTSLTIQCQVDSQVTMMFWYRQQPGQSLTLIATANQGSEATYESGFVIDKFPISRPNLTFSTLTVSNMSPEDSSIYLCSYWGRKETQYFGPGTRLLVL.

This clonotype turned up a few times. V gene TRBV20-1 combines with J gene TRBJ1-1; 7 positions match TRBD1. Looked up from germline, CDR1 is DFQATT and CDR2 is SNEGSKA (reference sequence). The CDR3 is 13 residues long. J lost 2 bases, V lost 6 bases, and 6 bases had no gene match. The CDR3 protein is CSAPRGPNTEAFF. The CDR3 DNA reads as TGCAGTGCCCCGAGGGGGCCCAACACTGAAGCTTTCTTT.

The J gene is TRBJ2-2, the V gene TRBV12-3 or TRBV12-4; D possibly uses TRBD1 or TRBD2 (6 bases each). This CDR3 is 15 amino acids long. Trimming cost V 8 bases and J 1 base, with 14 bases left between them. In DNA form, the CDR3 reads TGTGCCAGCGTCAAAGGGGGGAAGAACACCGGGGAGCTGTTTTTT. This gives the protein CASVKGGKNTGELFF.

This clonotype occurred a few times. CDR3 in amino acids: CASSTPTGGSTEAFF. The CDR3 bases are TGTGCCAGCAGCACCCCGACAGGGGGAAGCACTGAAGCTTTCTTT. The genes are TRBV7-2 and TRBJ1-1; 9 bases are shared with TRBD1. The CDR3 is 15 residues long. Per germline, CDR1 SGHTA and CDR2 FQGNSA. J lost 4 bases, V lost 5 bases, and 8 bases had no gene match.

This clonotype was observed a few times. V gene TRBV24-1 combines with J gene TRBJ2-1; possibly TRBD1 or TRBD2 for D (5 bases each). The CDR3 runs to 17 residues. Germline-derived CDR1 and CDR2 are KGHDR and SFDVKD. V shed 2 bases and J shed 8 bases, with 21 bases lying between them. Here the CDR3 DNA reads TGTGCCACCAGTGATTCCTCGACGGGGCCGGACAAGCATGAGCAGTTCTTC. Amino acid sequence: CATSDSSTGPDKHEQFF.

This chain uses TRBV12-3 or TRBV12-4 with TRBJ1-1, with D possibly matching TRBD1 (6 bases). There are 18 residues in the CDR3. Trimming stripped 3 bases from V and 3 bases from J, with 23 bases between. This CDR3 is CASSFGPGTGTPHTEAFF. The CDR3 bases are TGTGCCAGCAGTTTTGGTCCAGGAACCGGGACACCTCACACTGAAGCTTTCTTT.

This clonotype was seen only once. The rearrangement links TRBV18 to TRBJ1-2, with D tentatively TRBD1 (6 bases). The length of the CDR3 is 15 residues. Germline CDR1 KGHSH, CDR2 LQKENI. Deletions cut 6 bases from V and 4 bases from J, with 18 bases between. The CDR3 sequence is CASSQPGAGAYGYTF. Written as DNA, the CDR3 is TGTGCCAGCTCCCAACCAGGTGCGGGGGCCTATGGCTACACCTTC.

V is TRBV7-3 and J is TRBJ2-3, with 7 bases identical to TRBD1. Germline CDR1 is SGHTA and CDR2 is FQGTGA. The CDR3 sequence is 17 residues long. V gave up 1 base and J gave up 6 bases; unmatched junction bases: 13. The CDR3, as DNA: TGTGCCAGCAGCTTAAAATCAACGGGGAAGGGGGCGGATACGCAGTATTTT. Protein sequence: CASSLKSTGKGADTQYF.

A few counts support this clonotype. The V gene is TRBV3-1, the J gene TRBJ2-7, with 12 positions matching TRBD2. Germline V gene sequence: CDR1 LGHDT, CDR2 YNNKEL (reference sequence). CDR3 size: 15 residues. J was trimmed by 6 bases and V by 4 bases; bases with no gene match: 7. CDR3 protein: CASSRLAGGPGEQYF. The CDR3 region has the DNA TGTGCCAGCAGCCGTCTAGCGGGGGGGCCGGGCGAGCAGTACTTC.

This chain links TRBV5-1 with TRBJ2-3; the D gene is possibly TRBD2 (5 bases). Germline V gene sequence: CDR1 SGHRS, CDR2 YFSETQ. The V and J ends lost 0 bases and 6 bases respectively, with 11 bases between them. This CDR3 contains 14 residues. CDR3 bases: TGCGCCAGCAGCTTGGCCAAGAGGGAGGATACGCAGTATTTT. Its protein is CASSLAKREDTQYF.

The V gene is TRBV7-2, the J gene TRBJ2-1; a weak D match, TRBD2 (5 bases). V was pared by 0 bases and J by 7 bases, with 16 bases between. Per germline, CDR1 SGHTA and CDR2 FQGNSA. The CDR3 runs 16 residues. CDR3 protein: CASSLAPFGEVNEQFF. CDR3 nucleotides: TGTGCCAGCAGCTTAGCCCCCTTCGGGGAAGTTAATGAGCAGTTCTTC.

The rearrangement links TRBV29-1 to TRBJ2-7, with D uncertain. V was pared by 7 bases and J by 6 bases, with 16 bases between. Germline loops: CDR1 SQVTM, CDR2 ANQGSEA. This CDR3 is built from 12 residues. CDR3 in amino acids: CSASDRYAEQYF. The CDR3 DNA is TGCAGCGCGTCGGACCGTTACGCCGAGCAGTACTTC.

The V gene is TRBV6-1, the J gene TRBJ2-6; 9 bases agree with TRBD1. The CDR3 is 16 amino acids. J lost 2 bases, V lost 6 bases, and 5 bases had no gene match. CDR1 MNHNS and CDR2 SASEGT come from the germline V gene. The CDR3: CASRQQGATGANVLTF. Written as DNA, the CDR3 is TGTGCCAGCAGACAACAGGGGGCAACTGGGGCCAACGTCCTGACTTTC.

This chain joins TRBV19 and TRBJ2-1, with D perhaps being TRBD1 or TRBD2 (5 bases each). The CDR3 sequence is 16 residues long. V was clipped by 3 bases and J by 5 bases, with 17 bases between them. CDR1 and CDR2 (germline): LNHDA, SQIVND (reference sequence). The CDR3 is CASSISTGRGDNEQFF. The CDR3 DNA reads TGTGCCAGTAGTATCTCGACGGGCCGAGGGGACAATGAGCAGTTCTTC.